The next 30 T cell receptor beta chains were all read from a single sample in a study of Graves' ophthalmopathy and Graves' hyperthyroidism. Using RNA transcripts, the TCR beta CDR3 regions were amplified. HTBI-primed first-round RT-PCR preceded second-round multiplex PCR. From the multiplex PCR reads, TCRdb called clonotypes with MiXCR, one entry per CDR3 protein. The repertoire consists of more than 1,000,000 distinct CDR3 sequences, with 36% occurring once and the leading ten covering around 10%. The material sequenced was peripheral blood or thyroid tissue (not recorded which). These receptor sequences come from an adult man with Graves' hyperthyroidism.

The CDR3 protein is CASSFRDRGDPHGELFF. CDR3 DNA: TGCGCCAGCAGCTTCCGGGACAGGGGGGACCCCCACGGGGAGCTGTTTTTT. V gene TRBV5-1 combines with J gene TRBJ2-2; TRBD1 aligns across 11 bases. The length of the CDR3 is 17 residues. Per germline, CDR1 SGHRS and CDR2 YFSETQ. V trimming: 2 bases; J trimming: 7 bases; junction bases outside the gene matches: 10.

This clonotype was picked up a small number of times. CDR3 amino acids: CASRSGSAGEKLFF. CDR3 in DNA: TGTGCCAGCAGATCAGGGTCGGCGGGTGAAAAACTGTTTTTT. The chain employs TRBV7-9 and TRBJ1-4; D might be TRBD1 (5 bases). Germline lookup yields CDR1 SEHNR and CDR2 FQNEAQ (reference sequence). The CDR3 totals 14 residues. V lost 6 bases to trimming and J lost 7 bases, with 15 bases between them.

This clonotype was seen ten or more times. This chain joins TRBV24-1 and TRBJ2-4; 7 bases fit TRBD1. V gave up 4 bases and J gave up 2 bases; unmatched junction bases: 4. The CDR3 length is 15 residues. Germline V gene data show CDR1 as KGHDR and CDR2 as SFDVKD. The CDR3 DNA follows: TGTGCCACCAGTGACGACAGGGCAACCAAAAACATTCAGTACTTC. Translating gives CATSDDRATKNIQYF.

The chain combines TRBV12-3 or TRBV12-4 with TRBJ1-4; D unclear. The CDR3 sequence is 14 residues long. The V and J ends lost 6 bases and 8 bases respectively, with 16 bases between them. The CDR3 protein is CASRAGLAGEKLFF. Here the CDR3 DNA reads TGTGCCAGCAGGGCAGGACTAGCGGGAGAAAAACTGTTTTTT.

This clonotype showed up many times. CDR3 loop: CATSRGGYQETQYF. The CDR3 DNA sequence: TGTGCCACCAGCAGAGGGGGGTACCAAGAGACCCAGTACTTC. The gene calls are TRBV15 and TRBJ2-5; D could derive from TRBD1 or TRBD2 (5 bases each). CDR1 LNHNV and CDR2 YYDKDF come from the germline V gene (reference sequence). The CDR3 extends over 14 amino acids. The germline V and J ends were trimmed by 1 base and 0 bases, with 6 bases remaining between them.

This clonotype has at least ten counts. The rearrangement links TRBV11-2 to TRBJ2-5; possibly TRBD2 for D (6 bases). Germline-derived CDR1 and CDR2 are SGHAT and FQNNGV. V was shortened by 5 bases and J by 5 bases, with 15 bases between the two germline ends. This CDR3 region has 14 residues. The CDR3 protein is CASSLGGGVETQYF. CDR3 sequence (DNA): TGTGCCAGCAGCCTCGGGGGAGGCGTCGAGACCCAGTACTTC.

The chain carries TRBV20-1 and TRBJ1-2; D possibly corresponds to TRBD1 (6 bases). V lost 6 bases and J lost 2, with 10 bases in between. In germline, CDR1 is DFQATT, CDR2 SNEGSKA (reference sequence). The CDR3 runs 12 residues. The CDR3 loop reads CSARTENYGYTF. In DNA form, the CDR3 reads TGCAGTGCAAGGACAGAGAACTATGGCTACACCTTC.

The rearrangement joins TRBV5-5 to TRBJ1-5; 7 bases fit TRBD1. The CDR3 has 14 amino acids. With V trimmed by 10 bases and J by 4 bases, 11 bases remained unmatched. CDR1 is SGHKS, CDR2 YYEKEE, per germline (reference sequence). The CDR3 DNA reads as TGTGCCTATCGCACAGGGGTCGAAAATCAGCCCCAGCATTTT. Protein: CAYRTGVENQPQHF.

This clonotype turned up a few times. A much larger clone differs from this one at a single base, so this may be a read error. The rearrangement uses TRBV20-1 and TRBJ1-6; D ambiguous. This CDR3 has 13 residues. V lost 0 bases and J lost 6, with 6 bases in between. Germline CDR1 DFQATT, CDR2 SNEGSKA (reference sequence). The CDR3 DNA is TGCAGTGCTAGAGAGGCCGCTAATTCACCCCTCCACTTT. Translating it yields CSAREAANSPLHF.

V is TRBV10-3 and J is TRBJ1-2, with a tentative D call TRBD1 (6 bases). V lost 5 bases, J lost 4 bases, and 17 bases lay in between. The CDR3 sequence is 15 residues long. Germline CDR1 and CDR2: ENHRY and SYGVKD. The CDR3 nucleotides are TGTGCCATCAGTTTTTCCCAGGGGCCAGGCTATGGCTACACCTTC. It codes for CAISFSQGPGYGYTF.

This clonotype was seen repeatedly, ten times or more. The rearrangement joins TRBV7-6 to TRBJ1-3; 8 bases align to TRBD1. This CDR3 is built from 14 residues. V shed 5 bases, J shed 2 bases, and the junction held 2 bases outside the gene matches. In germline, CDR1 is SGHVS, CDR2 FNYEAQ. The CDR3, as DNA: TGTGCCAGCAGCCGGACAGGGACTGGAAACACCATATATTTT. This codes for CASSRTGTGNTIYF.

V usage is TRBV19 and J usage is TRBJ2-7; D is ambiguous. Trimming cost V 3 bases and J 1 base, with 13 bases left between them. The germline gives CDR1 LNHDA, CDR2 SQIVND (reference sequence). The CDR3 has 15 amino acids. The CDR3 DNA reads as TGTGCCAGTAGTATCGACGGAAACCCATCCTACGAGCAGTACTTC. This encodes CASSIDGNPSYEQYF. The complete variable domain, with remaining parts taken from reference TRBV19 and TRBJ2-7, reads DGGITQSPKYLFRKEGQNVTLSCEQNLNHDAMYWYRQDPGQGLRLIYYSQIVNDFQKGDIAEGYSVSREKKESFPLTVTSAQKNPTAFYLCASSIDGNPSYEQYFGPGTRLTVT.

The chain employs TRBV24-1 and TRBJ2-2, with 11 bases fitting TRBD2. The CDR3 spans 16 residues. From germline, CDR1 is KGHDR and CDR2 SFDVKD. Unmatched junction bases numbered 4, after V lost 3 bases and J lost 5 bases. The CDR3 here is CATSDQLAGETGELFF. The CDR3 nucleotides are TGTGCCACCAGTGATCAACTAGCGGGAGAAACCGGGGAGCTGTTTTTT.

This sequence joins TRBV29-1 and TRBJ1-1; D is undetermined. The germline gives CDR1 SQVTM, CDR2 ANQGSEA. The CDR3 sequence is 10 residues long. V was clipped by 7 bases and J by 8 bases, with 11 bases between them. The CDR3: CSASGGEAFF. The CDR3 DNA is TGCAGCGCAAGCGGAGGGGAAGCTTTCTTT. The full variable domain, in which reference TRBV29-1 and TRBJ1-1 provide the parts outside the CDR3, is SAVISQKPSRDICQRGTSLTIQCQVDSQVTMMFWYRQQPGQSLTLIATANQGSEATYESGFVIDKFPISRPNLTFSTLTVSNMSPEDSSIYLCSASGGEAFFGQGTRLTVV.

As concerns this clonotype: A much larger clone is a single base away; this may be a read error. The CDR3: CASARPLGAPLHF. CDR3 DNA: TGTGCCAGCGCCCGCCCGTTAGGGGCACCCCTCCACTTT. The gene calls are TRBV25-1 and TRBJ1-6; D possibly corresponds to TRBD1 (5 bases). This CDR3 has 13 residues. Germline CDR1 is MGHDK and CDR2 is SYGVNS. V lost 8 bases, J lost 11 bases, and 16 bases lay in between.

Here the CDR3 DNA reads TGCGCCAGCAGCTCTGGGAGGGACAGCCAAGAGACCCAGTACTTC. It yields the protein CASSSGRDSQETQYF. V gene TRBV5-1 combines with J gene TRBJ2-5; D is perhaps TRBD1 or TRBD2 (7 bases each). Trimming shortened V by 3 bases and J by 1 base, and 13 bases separated the two germline ends. There are 15 residues in the CDR3. Germline CDR1 SGHRS, CDR2 YFSETQ.

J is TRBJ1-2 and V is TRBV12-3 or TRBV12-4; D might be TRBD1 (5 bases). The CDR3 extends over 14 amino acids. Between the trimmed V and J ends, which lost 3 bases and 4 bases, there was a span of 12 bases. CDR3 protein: CASSLGGTLYGYTF. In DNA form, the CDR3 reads TGTGCCAGCAGTTTGGGGGGTACTCTCTATGGCTACACCTTC.

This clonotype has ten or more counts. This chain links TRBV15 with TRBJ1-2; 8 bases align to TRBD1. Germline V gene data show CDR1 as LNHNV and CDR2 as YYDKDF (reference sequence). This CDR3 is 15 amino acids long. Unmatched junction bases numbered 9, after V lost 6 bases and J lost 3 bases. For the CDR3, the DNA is TGTGCCACCAGAGCCATGGACAGGGAATACTATGGCTACACCTTC. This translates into CATRAMDREYYGYTF. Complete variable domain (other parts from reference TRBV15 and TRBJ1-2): DAMVIQNPRYQVTQFGKPVTLSCSQTLNHNVMYWYQQKSSQAPKLLFHYYDKDFNNEADTPDNFQSRRPNTSFCFLDIRSPGLGDTAMYLCATRAMDREYYGYTFGSGTRLTVV.

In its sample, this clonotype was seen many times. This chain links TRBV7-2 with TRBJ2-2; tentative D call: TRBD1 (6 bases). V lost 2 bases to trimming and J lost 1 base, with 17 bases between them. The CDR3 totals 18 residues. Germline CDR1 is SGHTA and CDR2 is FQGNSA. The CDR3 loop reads CASSLSVSRQVNTGELFF. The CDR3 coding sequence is TGTGCCAGCAGCTTAAGTGTATCCCGACAGGTGAACACCGGGGAGCTGTTTTTT.

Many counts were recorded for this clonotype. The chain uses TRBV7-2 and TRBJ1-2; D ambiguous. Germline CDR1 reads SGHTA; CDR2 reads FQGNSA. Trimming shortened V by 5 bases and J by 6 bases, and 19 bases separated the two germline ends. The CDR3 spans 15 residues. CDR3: CASSLSPTSRNGYTF. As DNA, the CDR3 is TGTGCCAGCAGCCTATCCCCGACATCTCGGAATGGCTACACCTTC.

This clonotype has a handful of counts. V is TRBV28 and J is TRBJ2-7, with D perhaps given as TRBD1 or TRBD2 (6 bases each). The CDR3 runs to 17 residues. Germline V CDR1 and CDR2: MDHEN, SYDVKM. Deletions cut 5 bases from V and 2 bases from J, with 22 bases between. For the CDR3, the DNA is TGTGCCAGCAGTCGGGGGCTAGCCTCACCTCTTCCCTACGAGCAGTACTTC. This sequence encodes CASSRGLASPLPYEQYF.

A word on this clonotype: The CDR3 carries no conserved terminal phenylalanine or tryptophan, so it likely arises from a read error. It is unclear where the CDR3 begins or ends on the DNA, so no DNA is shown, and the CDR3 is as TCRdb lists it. The CDR3 protein is CASSSGGRI. The rearrangement joins TRBV7-6 to TRBJ2-5; no check of the table's D call, TRBD2, against the DNA was made. The CDR3 contains 9 residues when both ends are counted. Germline CDR1 SGHVS, CDR2 FNYEAQ.

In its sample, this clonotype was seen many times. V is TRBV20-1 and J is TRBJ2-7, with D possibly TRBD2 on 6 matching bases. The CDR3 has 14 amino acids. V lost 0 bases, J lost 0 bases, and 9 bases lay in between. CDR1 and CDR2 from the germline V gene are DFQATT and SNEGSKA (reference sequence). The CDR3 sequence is CSARDGGISYEQYF. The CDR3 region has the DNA TGCAGTGCTAGAGATGGGGGGATCTCCTACGAGCAGTACTTC.

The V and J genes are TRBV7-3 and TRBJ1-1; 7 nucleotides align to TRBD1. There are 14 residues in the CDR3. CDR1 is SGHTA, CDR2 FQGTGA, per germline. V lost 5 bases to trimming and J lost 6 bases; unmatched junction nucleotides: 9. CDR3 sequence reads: CASSLTGVGAEAFF. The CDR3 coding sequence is TGTGCCAGCAGCCTTACAGGGGTAGGGGCTGAAGCTTTCTTT. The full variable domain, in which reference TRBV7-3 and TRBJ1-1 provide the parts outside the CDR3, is GAGVSQTPSNKVTEKGKYVELRCDPISGHTALYWYRQSLGQGPEFLIYFQGTGAADDSGLPNDRFFAVRPEGSVSTLKIQRTERGDSAVYLCASSLTGVGAEAFFGQGTRLTVV.

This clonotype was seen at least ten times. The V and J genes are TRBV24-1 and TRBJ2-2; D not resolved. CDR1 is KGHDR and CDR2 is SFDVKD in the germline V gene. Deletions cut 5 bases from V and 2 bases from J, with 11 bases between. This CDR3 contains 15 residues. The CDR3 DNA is TGTGCCACCAGTGCCACCGACACAAACACCGGGGAGCTGTTTTTT. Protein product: CATSATDTNTGELFF.

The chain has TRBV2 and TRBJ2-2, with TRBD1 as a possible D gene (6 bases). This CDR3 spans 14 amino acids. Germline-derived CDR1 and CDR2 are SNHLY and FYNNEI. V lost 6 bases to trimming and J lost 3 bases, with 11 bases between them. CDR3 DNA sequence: TGTGCCAGCAGCTTCAGGGGCTACACCGGGGAGCTGTTTTTT. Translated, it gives CASSFRGYTGELFF.

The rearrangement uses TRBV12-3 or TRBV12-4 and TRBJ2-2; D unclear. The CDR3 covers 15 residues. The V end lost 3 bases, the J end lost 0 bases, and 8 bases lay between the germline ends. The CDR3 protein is CASSFLLTNTGELFF. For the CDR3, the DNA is TGTGCCAGCAGTTTCTTACTTACGAACACCGGGGAGCTGTTTTTT.

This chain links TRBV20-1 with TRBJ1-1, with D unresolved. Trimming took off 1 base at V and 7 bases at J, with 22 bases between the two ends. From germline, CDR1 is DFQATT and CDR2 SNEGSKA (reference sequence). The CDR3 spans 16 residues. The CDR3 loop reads CSARALAGGEVGEAFF. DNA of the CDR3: TGCAGTGCTAGAGCCCTGGCCGGCGGGGAAGTGGGTGAAGCTTTCTTT.

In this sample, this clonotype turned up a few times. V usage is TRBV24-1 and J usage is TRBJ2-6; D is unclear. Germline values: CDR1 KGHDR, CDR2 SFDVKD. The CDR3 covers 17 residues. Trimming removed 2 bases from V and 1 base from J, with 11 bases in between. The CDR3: CATSDSILQSGANVLTF. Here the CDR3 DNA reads TGTGCCACCAGTGATTCCATTTTACAATCTGGGGCCAACGTCCTGACTTTC.

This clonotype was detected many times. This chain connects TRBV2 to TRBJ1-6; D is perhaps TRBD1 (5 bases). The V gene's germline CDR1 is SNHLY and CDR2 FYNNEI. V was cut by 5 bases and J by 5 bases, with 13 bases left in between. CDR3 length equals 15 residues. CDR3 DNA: TGTGCCAGCAGTACCGGGACCGCAAATAATTCACCCCTCCACTTT. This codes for CASSTGTANNSPLHF.